This TCR beta chain originates from a study of human T cells and chemical hapten exposure. Across the whole study: Recorded diagnoses among the mostly female patients were alopecia areata, totalis or universalis. Minor volume differences among pooled libraries chiefly drove per-sample TCR yield variation.

Study processing details: Counting gave a median of around 89,000 TCRs per sample, with values ranging from about 23,224 to 690,600. TCRdb reanalysed the RACE reads using MiXCR and keeps one entry per CDR3 protein. The V and J calls shown here were made by TCRdb, not taken from the authors' results. The sample comprises under 200,000 distinct CDR3 sequences, around 30% of which are singletons, and 2.1% rests with the top ten. The germline V gene encodes CDR1 SEHNR and CDR2 FQNEAQ (reference sequence). The CDR3 length is 14 residues. The V end lost 5 bases, the J end lost 8 bases, and 18 bases lay between the germline ends. Time point here: patch test 3, about 24 weeks after DPC sensitization. As for treatment: therapeutic diphenylcyclopropenone sensitization with weekly scalp DPC.

The chain couples TRBV7-9 to TRBJ1-2; maybe TRBD1 (6 bases). The source of this sequence is a woman aged 18-30 years with alopecia areata. Some clones in this sample may be carry-over from other donors' samples. This specimen was whole blood, taken in connection with sensitization to the hapten diphenylcyclopropenone (DPC). CDR3 in amino acids: CASSGEGEAEGYTF. As DNA, the CDR3 is TGTGCCAGCAGCGGAGAGGGGGAAGCGGAAGGCTACACCTTC.